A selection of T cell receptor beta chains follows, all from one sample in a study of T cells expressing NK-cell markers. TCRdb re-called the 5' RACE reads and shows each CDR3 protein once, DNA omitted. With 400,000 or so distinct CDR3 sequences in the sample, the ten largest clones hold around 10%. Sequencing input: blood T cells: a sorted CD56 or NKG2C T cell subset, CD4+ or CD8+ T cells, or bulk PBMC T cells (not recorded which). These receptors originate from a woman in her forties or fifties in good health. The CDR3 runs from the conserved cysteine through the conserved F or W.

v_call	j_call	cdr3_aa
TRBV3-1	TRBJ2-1	CASSPSSAFYNEQFF
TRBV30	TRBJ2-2	CAWSHLGGRNGELFF
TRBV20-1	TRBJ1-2	CSARVPGQLGGYTF
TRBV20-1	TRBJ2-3	CSALIGSEDTQYF
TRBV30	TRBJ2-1	CAWSVTEGLQFF
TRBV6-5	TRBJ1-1	CASRLTGRGTEAFF
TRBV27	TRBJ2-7	CASSFNYYEQYF
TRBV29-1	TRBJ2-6	CSVQDWNGGANVLTF
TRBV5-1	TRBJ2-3	CASSLGVLVGEDTQYF
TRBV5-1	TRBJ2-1	CASRGGANPYNEQFF
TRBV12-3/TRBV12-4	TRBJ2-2	CASTPGQGSRELFF
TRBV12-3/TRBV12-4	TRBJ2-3	CASSLGQGAPSPTDTQYF
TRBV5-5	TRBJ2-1	CASSAVGLSYNEQFF
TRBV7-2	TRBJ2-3	CASSLAGTSGNTDTQYF
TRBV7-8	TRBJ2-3	CASRLTGVEDTQYF
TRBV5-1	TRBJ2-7	CASSYGTGTYEQYF